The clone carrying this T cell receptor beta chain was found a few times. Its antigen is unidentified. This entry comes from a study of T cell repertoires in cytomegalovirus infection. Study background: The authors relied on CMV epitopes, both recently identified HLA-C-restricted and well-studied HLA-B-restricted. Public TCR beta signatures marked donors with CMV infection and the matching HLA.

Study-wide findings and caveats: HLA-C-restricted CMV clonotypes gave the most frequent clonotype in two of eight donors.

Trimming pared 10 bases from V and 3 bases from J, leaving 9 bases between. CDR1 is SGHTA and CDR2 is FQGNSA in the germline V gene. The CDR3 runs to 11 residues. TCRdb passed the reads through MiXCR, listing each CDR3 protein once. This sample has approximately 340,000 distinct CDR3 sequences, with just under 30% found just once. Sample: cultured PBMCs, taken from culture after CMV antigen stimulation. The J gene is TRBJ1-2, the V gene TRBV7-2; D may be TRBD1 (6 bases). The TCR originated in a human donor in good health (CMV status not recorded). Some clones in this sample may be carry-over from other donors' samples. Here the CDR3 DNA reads TGTGCCATCGCAGGGGACTATGGCTACACCTTC. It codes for CAIAGDYGYTF.